The clone carrying this TCR beta chain showed up many times. The sample belongs to a study of T cell repertoires in cytomegalovirus infection. V was clipped by 3 bases and J by 4 bases, with 18 bases between them. The CDR3 runs 16 residues. Each CDR3 protein gets one entry after TCRdb re-called the reads with MiXCR. The sample records 150,000 to 200,000 distinct CDR3 sequences, about an eighth being singletons. The sample comprised PBMCs. The chain recombines TRBV12-3 or TRBV12-4 with TRBJ1-1; possible D gene TRBD1, 5 bases. The source is a human donor in good health (CMV status not recorded). Some clones in this sample may be carry-over from other donors' samples. The CDR3 here is CASSLGVGGVATEAFF. CDR3 sequence (DNA): TGTGCCAGCAGTTTGGGGGTCGGGGGGGTCGCCACTGAAGCTTTCTTT.